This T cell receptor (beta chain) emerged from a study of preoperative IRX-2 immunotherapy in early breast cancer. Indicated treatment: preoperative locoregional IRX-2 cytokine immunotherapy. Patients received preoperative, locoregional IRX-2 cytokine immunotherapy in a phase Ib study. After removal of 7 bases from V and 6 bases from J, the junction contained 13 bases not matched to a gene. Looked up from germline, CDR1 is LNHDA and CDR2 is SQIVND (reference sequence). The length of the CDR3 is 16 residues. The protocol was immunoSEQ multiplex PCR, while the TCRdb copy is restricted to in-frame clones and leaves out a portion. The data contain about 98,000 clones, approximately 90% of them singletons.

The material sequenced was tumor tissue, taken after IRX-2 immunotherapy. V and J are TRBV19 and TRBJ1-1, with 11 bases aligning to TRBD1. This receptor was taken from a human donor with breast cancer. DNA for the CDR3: TGTGCCAGTACCACCTTTAGGGACAGGGGGAGGGCTGAAGCTTTCTTT. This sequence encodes CASTTFRDRGRAEAFF. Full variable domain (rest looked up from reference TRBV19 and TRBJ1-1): DGGITQSPKYLFRKEGQNVTLSCEQNLNHDAMYWYRQDPGQGLRLIYYSQIVNDFQKGDIAEGYSVSREKKESFPLTVTSAQKNPTAFYLCASTTFRDRGRAEAFFGQGTRLTVV.